Sequencing of this T cell receptor (beta chain) was carried out in a study of blood T cells in healthy people across ages. Study-wide findings and caveats: Relative to aged donors, long-lived donors carried more naive CD4+ cells and displayed higher diversity.

With a J-beta primer mix and a sample-barcoded 5' primer, a second PCR ran about 7 to 12 cycles. From each sample, at least 3 million paired-end reads containing CDR3 were obtained. TCRdb passed the 5' RACE reads through MiXCR, listing each CDR3 protein once. The table includes approximately 780,000 distinct CDR3 sequences, around 25% detected once. Germline V gene data show CDR1 as DFQATT and CDR2 as SNEGSKA (reference sequence). The CDR3 is made up of 11 amino acids. As concerns this clonotype: Its antigen is still unknown.

The same specimen was also included in a second study, on T cells of mothers and their children. Per that study: Samples were obtained from a few healthy Caucasian mothers and their six children.

The sequencing input was blood. The sequence was obtained from a boy under 18 in good health. The J gene is TRBJ2-1, the V gene TRBV20-1, with D perhaps TRBD1 or TRBD2 (5 bases each). The DNA matches TRBJ2-7 better at its end, which makes the J call doubtful. CDR3 DNA: TGCAGTGCCCCTATGGGGGACGAGCAGTACTTC. Its translation is CSAPMGDEQYF.